Listed below are T cell receptor beta chains from one sample, sequenced in a study of regulatory T cells in long-lasting Graves disease. MiXCR was run by TCRdb on the multiplex PCR reads, yielding one entry per CDR3 protein. The sample includes fewer than 550,000 distinct CDR3 sequences, less than 20% of them seen just once. These records were also assigned to another study, of T cells in Graves' hyperthyroidism and ophthalmopathy.

Specimen: peripheral blood mononuclear cells (PBMCs), collected at new diagnosis, from a patient treated with antithyroid drugs. The origin of the receptors is a woman aged 18-29 years with Graves disease. Each CDR3 is given with its conserved first and last residue. The order of the fields is J gene, V gene, CDR3 protein.

j_call: TRBJ2-5; v_call: TRBV2; cdr3_aa: CASRGQALGTQYF
j_call: TRBJ1-1; v_call: TRBV7-9; cdr3_aa: CASRPGQFMNTEAFF
j_call: TRBJ1-2; v_call: TRBV28; cdr3_aa: CASITTSHGYTF
j_call: TRBJ2-2; v_call: TRBV7-9; cdr3_aa: CASSLAGVDRVVTGELFF
j_call: TRBJ2-3; v_call: TRBV9; cdr3_aa: CASSVRAGEVDTQYF
j_call: TRBJ2-2; v_call: TRBV7-3; cdr3_aa: CASSLVVETGELFF
j_call: TRBJ2-7; v_call: TRBV28; cdr3_aa: CASSTSEQYF
j_call: TRBJ1-1; v_call: TRBV5-1; cdr3_aa: CASSLDGGRRAEAFF
j_call: TRBJ2-1; v_call: TRBV20-1; cdr3_aa: CSAIRQGFNEQFF
j_call: TRBJ2-3; v_call: TRBV20-1; cdr3_aa: CSTGGAYTDTQYF
j_call: TRBJ2-7; v_call: TRBV27; cdr3_aa: CASSFSGSLDEQYF
j_call: TRBJ2-2; v_call: TRBV30; cdr3_aa: CACHGQGPGELFF
j_call: TRBJ2-1; v_call: TRBV5-5; cdr3_aa: CASSLYGTSDSDEQFF
j_call: TRBJ2-2; v_call: TRBV28; cdr3_aa: CASSLAGERSGELFF
j_call: TRBJ1-3; v_call: TRBV12-3/TRBV12-4; cdr3_aa: CASSLRGRGPDSGNTIYF
j_call: TRBJ1-2; v_call: TRBV29-1; cdr3_aa: CSVEDRGRGYGYTF